These 32 T cell receptor beta chains came from one sample sequenced in a study of cytomegalovirus exposure and HLA in healthy donors (TCRdb year 2017). Library preparation employed the immunoSEQ multiplex PCR assay. The multiplex PCR relied on a mix of 60 forward primers for TCR Vbeta segments and 13 reverse primers for TCR Jbeta segments. TCRdb carries this immuneACCESS record with in-frame sequences only. Its versions omit some clonotypes, under half of them owing to an unresolved V gene in the studies checked, with the rest unexplained. The sample data list approximately 150,000 clones, and more than 80% of these were observed just once. 6.5% to 7.5% of the sample is taken by the ten largest. The material sequenced was PBMCs. These receptors were collected from a woman in her 30s in good health and CMV-seropositive.

This clone is judged medium-sized (0.01 to 0.1%). The V call is TRBV6-1, the J call TRBJ1-5; D gene ambiguous. The V end lost 6 bases, the J end lost 3 bases, and 6 bases lay between the germline ends. Germline-derived CDR1 and CDR2 are MNHNS and SASEGT. CDR3 length: 12 residues. The CDR3 spells CASRWHNQPQHF. The CDR3 DNA reads as TGTGCCAGCAGGTGGCACAATCAGCCCCAGCATTTT.

The J gene is TRBJ2-1, the V gene TRBV5-8; TRBD2 matches at 8 bases. With 4 bases clipped from V and 0 bases from J, the junction kept 3 bases outside the gene matches. Germline CDR1 reads SGHTS; CDR2 reads YDEGEE. This CDR3 has 15 residues. The CDR3 nucleotides read TGTGCCAGCAGCAAAGGGACTAGCTCCTACAATGAGCAGTTCTTC. Its protein product is CASSKGTSSYNEQFF.

The gene calls are TRBV5-1 and TRBJ1-1; 8 nucleotides align to TRBD1. After removal of 4 bases from V and 1 base from J, the junction contained 9 bases not matched to a gene. The germline gives CDR1 SGHRS, CDR2 YFSETQ. CDR3 size: 16 residues. The CDR3 loop is CASSKSTGAPNTEAFF. The CDR3 nucleotides are TGCGCCAGCAGCAAATCGACAGGGGCTCCGAACACTGAAGCTTTCTTT.

V gene TRBV9 combines with J gene TRBJ2-7, with 9 positions matching TRBD2. Trimming cost V 4 bases and J 0 bases; bases outside gene matches: 5. The CDR3 loop spans 15 amino acids. Per germline, CDR1 SGDLS and CDR2 YYNGEE. The CDR3 region has the DNA TGTGCCAGCAGCCCTAGCGGGGAAAGCTCCTACGAGCAGTACTTC. It codes for CASSPSGESSYEQYF.

Regarding this clone: Additional DNA sequences in this sample encode the identical CDR3. CDR3 DNA sequence: TGTGCCAGCTCACCACCAGCGGCCTACGAGCAGTACTTC. Its translation is CASSPPAAYEQYF. The V and J genes are TRBV18 and TRBJ2-7; tentatively, D is TRBD2 (5 bases). CDR1 and CDR2 (germline): KGHSH, LQKENI. This CDR3 is 13 amino acids long. Trimming took 0 bases from V and 2 from J, leaving 5 bases between them.

The chain has TRBV18 and TRBJ1-1; unclear D gene. V lost 3 bases to trimming and J lost 4 bases, with 12 bases between them. CDR3 length: 14 residues. Germline-derived CDR1 and CDR2 are KGHSH and LQKENI. The CDR3 nucleotides are TGTGCCAGCTCACCGCTGTCCGGAGGCACTGAAGCTTTCTTT. Its protein is CASSPLSGGTEAFF.

This sequence joins TRBV7-2 and TRBJ2-1, with 7 nucleotides matching TRBD1. CDR1 SGHTA and CDR2 FQGNSA come from the germline V gene. CDR3 length equals 12 residues. J was trimmed by 6 bases and V by 5 bases; bases with no gene match: 1. For the CDR3, the DNA is TGTGCCAGCAGCGGACAGGTCAATGAGCAGTTCTTC. This sequence encodes CASSGQVNEQFF. Together with reference TRBV7-2 and TRBJ2-1, the CDR3 gives the full variable domain: GAGVSQSPSNKVTEKGKDVELRCDPISGHTALYWYRQSLGQGLEFLIYFQGNSAPDKSGLPSDRFSAERTGGSVSTLTIQRTQQEDSAVYLCASSGQVNEQFFGPGTRLTVL.

This chain connects TRBV7-9 to TRBJ2-1, with TRBD2 matching 7 bases. V trimming: 6 bases; J trimming: 0 bases; junction bases outside the gene matches: 8. Germline values: CDR1 SEHNR, CDR2 FQNEAQ (reference sequence). The CDR3 runs 16 residues. The DNA for the CDR3 is TGTGCCAGCAGTCCAGAAAGCGGGGCCTCCTACAATGAGCAGTTCTTC. Encoded protein: CASSPESGASYNEQFF.

The chain recombines TRBV30 with TRBJ1-2; D is undetermined. The CDR3 covers 14 residues. V gave up 3 bases and J gave up 1 base, with 12 bases separating them. From germline, CDR1 is GTSNPN and CDR2 SVGIG (reference sequence). The CDR3 sequence is CAWSRGHDNYGYTF. In DNA, the CDR3 is TGTGCCTGGAGCAGAGGTCACGATAACTATGGCTACACCTTC.

V gene TRBV7-8 combines with J gene TRBJ2-7; TRBD2 is a possible D gene (5 bases). The germline V gene encodes CDR1 SGHVS and CDR2 FQNEAQ. The V end lost 0 bases, the J end lost 6 bases, and 21 bases lay between the germline ends. The CDR3 covers 17 residues. CDR3 sequence: CASSLALRTFLRGEQYF. The CDR3 DNA follows: TGTGCCAGCAGCTTAGCTCTGCGGACGTTCCTCCGGGGCGAGCAGTACTTC.

The chain joins TRBV7-8 to TRBJ1-2; 7 nucleotides line up with TRBD1. CDR1 and CDR2 from the germline V gene are SGHVS and FQNEAQ. This CDR3 contains 13 residues. V lost 6 bases and J lost 6; bases outside the gene matches: 7. In nucleotides, the CDR3 is TGTGCCAGCAGGTTCGACAGGGAGGATGGCTACACCTTC. Amino acid sequence: CASRFDREDGYTF.

The chain is built from TRBV28 and TRBJ2-7, with 7 bases fitting TRBD1. Germline CDR1 MDHEN, CDR2 SYDVKM. This CDR3 spans 14 amino acids. The V gene end was trimmed by 3 bases and the J gene end by 4 bases; junction bases not matched to a gene: 6. The DNA of the CDR3 is TGTGCCAGCAGTTTGTTCGACAGGGTTTACGAGCAGTACTTC. Translating gives CASSLFDRVYEQYF.

The chain employs TRBV19 and TRBJ2-7; tentatively, D is TRBD2 (5 bases). Germline values: CDR1 LNHDA, CDR2 SQIVND (reference sequence). This CDR3 is 15 amino acids long. With 3 bases removed from V and 5 bases from J, the gap between germline ends came to 17 bases. The chain's CDR3 is CASSIRAWGVDEQYF. The CDR3 DNA reads as TGTGCCAGTAGTATTCGGGCGTGGGGAGTAGACGAGCAGTACTTC.

V and J are TRBV4-3 and TRBJ2-3, with 10 bases lining up with TRBD2. Germline V gene data show CDR1 as LGHNA and CDR2 as YSLEER. Unmatched junction bases numbered 8, after V lost 0 bases and J lost 5 bases. The CDR3 sequence is 17 residues long. In DNA form, the CDR3 reads TGCGCCAGCAGCCAAGATTGGACTAGCGGATACGGAGATACGCAGTATTTT. It encodes CASSQDWTSGYGDTQYF.

The chain recombines TRBV5-5 with TRBJ1-3; 7 nucleotides match TRBD1. The germline gives CDR1 SGHKS, CDR2 YYEKEE (reference sequence). The CDR3 contains 14 residues. V dropped 4 bases and J dropped 7; count of bases not matched to a gene: 8. CDR3 region: CASSPGQNRNTIYF. CDR3 DNA sequence: TGTGCCAGCAGCCCGGGACAGAATCGGAACACCATATATTTT.

This rearrangement joins TRBV29-1 to TRBJ1-2; the D gene is possibly TRBD1 (6 bases). Deletions cut 4 bases from V and 0 bases from J, with 12 bases between. The CDR3 length is 14 residues. Germline-derived CDR1 and CDR2 are SQVTM and ANQGSEA. The CDR3 protein is CSVGTDATNYGYTF. The CDR3 nucleotides read TGCAGCGTTGGGACAGATGCCACTAACTATGGCTACACCTTC. The entire variable domain, with the rest obtained from reference TRBV29-1 and TRBJ1-2, is as follows: SAVISQKPSRDICQRGTSLTIQCQVDSQVTMMFWYRQQPGQSLTLIATANQGSEATYESGFVIDKFPISRPNLTFSTLTVSNMSPEDSSIYLCSVGTDATNYGYTFGSGTRLTVV.

This sequence joins TRBV5-1 and TRBJ2-7; 7 positions match TRBD1. CDR1 and CDR2 from the germline V gene are SGHRS and YFSETQ. V shed 2 bases, J shed 5 bases, and the junction held 10 bases outside the gene matches. The CDR3 has 15 amino acids. The CDR3 DNA sequence: TGCGCCAGCAGCTTCGTCCGAGGGGGCTTGAACGAGCAGTACTTC. This gives the protein CASSFVRGGLNEQYF.

V usage is TRBV5-6 and J usage is TRBJ1-6, with 7 bases aligning to TRBD1. The V segment lost 4 bases and the J segment 0 bases; nucleotides outside the gene matches: 10. The CDR3 length is 18 residues. Per germline, CDR1 SGHDT and CDR2 YYEEEE. CDR3 nucleotides: TGTGCCAGCAGCCCTATGACAGGGAAAGTCTCCTATAATTCACCCCTCCACTTT. Its protein is CASSPMTGKVSYNSPLHF.

The chain has TRBV7-2 and TRBJ2-3; 8 bases are a match to TRBD2. Trimming removed 5 bases from V and 2 bases from J; junction bases left unmatched: 9. This CDR3 contains 16 residues. Germline loops: CDR1 SGHTA, CDR2 FQGNSA. CDR3 in DNA: TGTGCCAGCAGCCCAAAGTGGCGGGGGGTCACAGATACGCAGTATTTT. It encodes CASSPKWRGVTDTQYF.

The rearrangement links TRBV28 to TRBJ1-3; tentative D call: TRBD1 (6 bases). The V gene's germline CDR1 is MDHEN and CDR2 SYDVKM. The CDR3 extends over 15 amino acids. Trimming left V 5 bases short and J 4 bases short, with 15 bases between. The CDR3 loop reads CASSPDAGEGNTIYF. CDR3 coding DNA: TGTGCCAGCAGTCCCGACGCAGGGGAAGGAAACACCATATATTTT.

This rearrangement joins TRBV7-9 to TRBJ1-1; perhaps TRBD1 as D (5 bases). Trimming removed 2 bases from V and 1 base from J, with 8 bases in between. Germline values: CDR1 SEHNR, CDR2 FQNEAQ (reference sequence). CDR3 size: 14 residues. CDR3 coding DNA: TGTGCCAGCAGCTTACTTACAGGGAACACTGAAGCTTTCTTT. Translation: CASSLLTGNTEAFF.

This rearrangement joins TRBV4-3 to TRBJ2-6; 11 bases map to TRBD2. The V and J ends lost 1 base and 1 base, in that order; junction bases with no gene match: 9. The CDR3 is made up of 20 amino acids. Germline V gives CDR1 LGHNA, CDR2 YSLEER. CDR3: CASSQGLAGGILSGANVLTF. For the CDR3, the DNA is TGCGCCAGCAGCCAAGGCCTAGCGGGGGGTATACTATCTGGGGCCAACGTCCTGACTTTC.

The rearrangement uses TRBV5-6 and TRBJ2-1, with 7 bases lining up with TRBD2. The CDR3 sequence is 14 residues long. Per the germline V gene, CDR1 is SGHDT and CDR2 is YYEEEE. The trim removed 3 bases at V and 3 bases at J, leaving 3 bases unmatched. The CDR3 loop is CASSSTSDYNEQFF. The CDR3 bases are TGTGCCAGCAGCTCAACTAGCGACTACAATGAGCAGTTCTTC.

This clone occurred a few times. Other DNA variants within this sample encode the same CDR3. V is TRBV7-8 and J is TRBJ2-7; D unclear. Trimming took off 7 bases at V and 4 bases at J, with 14 bases between the two ends. The CDR3 spans 13 residues. Germline V gene sequence: CDR1 SGHVS, CDR2 FQNEAQ. Written as DNA, the CDR3 is TGTGCCAGCAACCTAAGGCAGGCATACGAGCAGTACTTC. Protein sequence: CASNLRQAYEQYF. Supplemented by reference TRBV7-8 and TRBJ2-7, the full variable domain reads GAGVSQSPRYKVAKRGQDVALRCDPISGHVSLFWYQQALGQGPEFLTYFQNEAQLDKSGLPSDRFFAERPEGSVSTLKIQRTQQEDSAVYLCASNLRQAYEQYFGPGTRLTVT.

Notes on this clone: The identical CDR3 is also encoded by other nucleotide sequences in the sample. The chain couples TRBV18 to TRBJ1-3; no firm D call. Germline V CDR1 and CDR2: KGHSH, LQKENI. The CDR3 has 14 amino acids. The V end lost 6 bases, the J end lost 0 bases, and 9 bases lay between the germline ends. The CDR3 loop is CASSPSGSGNTIYF. The CDR3 region has the DNA TGTGCCAGCTCCCCATCCGGCTCTGGAAACACCATATATTTT.

This rearrangement joins TRBV28 to TRBJ2-7, with D maybe TRBD2 (6 bases). The CDR3 is 14 residues long. Trimming pared 6 bases from V and 2 bases from J, leaving 14 bases between. In germline, CDR1 is MDHEN, CDR2 SYDVKM. Here the CDR3 reads CASSTSGETYEQYF. The CDR3 DNA reads as TGTGCCAGCAGCACGTCGGGAGAGACCTACGAGCAGTACTTC.

The gene calls are TRBV7-9 and TRBJ1-4; weak D call: TRBD1 (6 bases). Trimming removed 1 base from V and 8 bases from J, with 11 bases in between. Germline assignment: CDR1 SEHNR and CDR2 FQNEAQ (reference sequence). The CDR3 loop spans 14 amino acids. The CDR3, as DNA: TGTGCCAGCAGCTTAGGGCAGGGGCAGGAAAAACTGTTTTTT. Its protein is CASSLGQGQEKLFF. Full variable domain (rest looked up from reference TRBV7-9 and TRBJ1-4): DTGVSQNPRHKITKRGQNVTFRCDPISEHNRLYWYRQTLGQGPEFLTYFQNEAQLEKSRLLSDRFSAERPKGSFSTLEIQRTEQGDSAMYLCASSLGQGQEKLFFGSGTQLSVL.

The gene calls are TRBV9 and TRBJ1-3; no clear D. Germline assignment: CDR1 SGDLS and CDR2 YYNGEE. Between the trimmed V and J ends, which lost 5 bases and 4 bases, there was a span of 10 bases. The CDR3 sequence is 13 residues long. CDR3 region: CASRGRRGNTIYF. The CDR3 DNA reads as TGTGCCAGCAGGGGGAGGAGGGGAAACACCATATATTTT.

This clone was seen a few times. This chain uses TRBV6-1 with TRBJ1-5; 8 nucleotides align to TRBD1. There are 15 residues in the CDR3. Germline CDR1 MNHNS, CDR2 SASEGT. V trimming: 6 bases; J trimming: 1 base; junction bases outside the gene matches: 5. This CDR3 reads CASRPTGESNQPQHF. CDR3 coding DNA: TGTGCCAGCAGACCGACAGGGGAAAGCAATCAGCCCCAGCATTTT.

The chain is built from TRBV4-2 and TRBJ1-1, with D hard to call. Germline CDR1 and CDR2: LGHNA and YNFKEQ. This CDR3 region has 15 residues. The V end was cut by 1 base, the J end by 1 base, with 10 bases between. CDR3 amino acids: CASSQVIRENTEAFF. For the CDR3, the DNA is TGTGCCAGCAGCCAAGTTATTCGGGAGAACACTGAAGCTTTCTTT.

The genes are TRBV2 and TRBJ2-5, with TRBD2 matching 14 bases. CDR3 size: 17 residues. CDR1 is SNHLY, CDR2 FYNNEI, per germline. V dropped 6 bases and J dropped 0; count of bases not matched to a gene: 6. This CDR3 reads CASSGGLAGGNQETQYF. The CDR3 bases are TGTGCCAGCAGCGGCGGACTAGCGGGGGGTAACCAAGAGACCCAGTACTTC.

V usage is TRBV5-4 and J usage is TRBJ2-3; TRBD1 matches 8 bases. CDR3 length: 15 residues. CDR1 SGHNT and CDR2 YYREEE come from the germline V gene (reference sequence). V lost 0 bases to trimming and J lost 6 bases; unmatched junction nucleotides: 6. In nucleotides, the CDR3 is TGTGCCAGCAGCTTGGGGGGACAGGCGGCGGATACGCAGTATTTT. As protein: CASSLGGQAADTQYF.